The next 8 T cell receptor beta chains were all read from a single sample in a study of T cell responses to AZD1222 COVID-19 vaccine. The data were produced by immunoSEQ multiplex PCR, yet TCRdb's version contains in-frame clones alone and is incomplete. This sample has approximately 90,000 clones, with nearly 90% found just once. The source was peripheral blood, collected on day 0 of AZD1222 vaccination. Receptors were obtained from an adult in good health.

The CDR3 coding sequence is TGTGCCAGCAGAACAAATGAAAAACTGTTTTTT. The encoded protein is CASRTNEKLFF. The J gene is TRBJ1-4, the V gene TRBV12-3 or TRBV12-4, with unresolved D. Trimming cost V 6 bases and J 5 bases, with 4 bases left between them. The CDR3 has 11 residues.

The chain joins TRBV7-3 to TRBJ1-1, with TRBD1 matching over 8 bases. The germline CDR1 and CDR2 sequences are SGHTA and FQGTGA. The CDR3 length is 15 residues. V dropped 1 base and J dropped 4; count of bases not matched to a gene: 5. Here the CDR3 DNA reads TGTGCCAGCAGCTTAAATCCAGGGGGCGTCACTGAAGCTTTCTTT. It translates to CASSLNPGGVTEAFF.

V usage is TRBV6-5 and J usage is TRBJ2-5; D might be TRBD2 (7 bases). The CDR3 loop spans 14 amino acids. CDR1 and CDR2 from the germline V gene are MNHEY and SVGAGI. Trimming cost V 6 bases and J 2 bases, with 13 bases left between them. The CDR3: CASRAGHPQETQYF. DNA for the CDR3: TGTGCCAGCAGAGCGGGACACCCACAAGAGACCCAGTACTTC.

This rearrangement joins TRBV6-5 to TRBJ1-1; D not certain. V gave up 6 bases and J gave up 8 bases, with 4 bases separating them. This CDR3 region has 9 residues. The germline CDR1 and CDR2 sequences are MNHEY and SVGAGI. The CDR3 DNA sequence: TGTGCCAGCAGCCAAGAAGCTTTCTTT. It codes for CASSQEAFF.

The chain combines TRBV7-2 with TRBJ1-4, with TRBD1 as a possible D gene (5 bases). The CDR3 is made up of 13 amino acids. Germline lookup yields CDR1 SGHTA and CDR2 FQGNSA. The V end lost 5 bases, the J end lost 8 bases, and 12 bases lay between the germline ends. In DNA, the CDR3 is TGTGCCAGCAGCCCCGGGGGTGGCGAAAAACTGTTTTTT. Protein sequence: CASSPGGGEKLFF.

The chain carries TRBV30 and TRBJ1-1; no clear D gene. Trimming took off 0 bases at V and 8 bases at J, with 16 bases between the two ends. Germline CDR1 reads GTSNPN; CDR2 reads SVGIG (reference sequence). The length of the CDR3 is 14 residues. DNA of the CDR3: TGTGCCTGGAGTGTATACCCCCTCCAACGGGAAGCTTTCTTT. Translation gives CAWSVYPLQREAFF. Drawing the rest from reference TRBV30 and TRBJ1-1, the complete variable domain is SQTIHQWPATLVQPVGSPLSLECTVEGTSNPNLYWYRQAAGRGLQLLFYSVGIGQISSEVPQNLSASRPQDRQFILSSKKLLLSDSGFYLCAWSVYPLQREAFFGQGTRLTVV.

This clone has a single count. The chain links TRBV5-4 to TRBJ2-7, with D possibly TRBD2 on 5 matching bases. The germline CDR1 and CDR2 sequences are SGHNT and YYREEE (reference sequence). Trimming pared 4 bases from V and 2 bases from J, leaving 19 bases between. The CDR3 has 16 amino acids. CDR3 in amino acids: CASSPLQRESPYEQYF. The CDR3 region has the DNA TGTGCCAGCAGCCCCCTACAGAGGGAATCCCCCTACGAGCAGTACTTC. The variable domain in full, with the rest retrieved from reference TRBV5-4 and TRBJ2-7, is ETGVTQSPTHLIKTRGQQVTLRCSSQSGHNTVSWYQQALGQGPQFIFQYYREEENGRGNFPPRFSGLQFPNYSSELNVNALELDDSALYLCASSPLQRESPYEQYFGPGTRLTVT.

CDR3 loop: CASSQDLKVNYGYTF. As DNA, the CDR3 is TGCGCCAGCAGCCAAGATTTAAAGGTTAACTATGGCTACACCTTC. The chain combines TRBV4-3 with TRBJ1-2; D unresolved. The V and J ends lost 0 bases and 1 base respectively, with 9 bases between them. CDR3 size: 15 residues. Germline CDR1 and CDR2: LGHNA and YSLEER.